The entry that follows covers one T cell receptor beta chain sequence. The antigen remains undetermined. The record originates from a study of shared clonotypes between healthy human individuals. Study results and limitations: Larger estimated richness was generally seen in naive subsets than in memory subsets. Clonotype sharing across donors was expected to vary with sequencing depth.

Division of CD4+ cells produced a CD45RA+ naive subset and a CD45RA-negative memory subset. Replicate PCRs from sorted subsets contained approximately 220 ng DNA, which is some 32,000 T cell genomes. The method was immunoSEQ multiplex PCR; TCRdb's version includes in-frame clones alone and lacks a portion of them. In the table there are about 2.4 million clones, roughly 93% of which are singletons. This TCR derives from a man younger than 35 in good health. Some clones in this sample may be carry-over from other donors' samples. Sequenced material: naive CD4+ T cells from PBMCs. Noted subset: CD45RA+ positively selected.

The CDR3 nucleotides are TGTGCCAGCAGTGACCGTATGAACACTGAAGCTTTCTTT. Translating gives CASSDRMNTEAFF. The chain is built from TRBV6-1 and TRBJ1-1; D not resolved. The CDR3 is made up of 13 amino acids. Per germline, CDR1 MNHNS and CDR2 SASEGT. Trimming took 3 bases from V and 0 from J, leaving 5 bases between them.